The 20 T cell receptor beta chains given below trace back to one sample, sequenced in a study of blood T cell repertoires in COVID-19. The protocol was immunoSEQ multiplex PCR, while the TCRdb copy is restricted to in-frame clones and leaves out a portion. In the table there are some 180,000 clones, about 77% of which are singletons. The sample consisted of peripheral blood. These receptors all stem from an elderly woman with active or convalescent COVID-19.

V is TRBV6-2 or TRBV6-3 and J is TRBJ2-3; D perhaps matches TRBD1 (5 bases). This CDR3 has 15 residues. Germline-derived CDR1 and CDR2 are MNHEY and SVGEGT. V dropped 0 bases and J dropped 2 bases, with 9 bases sitting between them. The CDR3 is CASSYSSGYTDTQYF. For the CDR3, the DNA is TGTGCCAGCAGTTACTCATCAGGGTACACAGATACGCAGTATTTT.

To note about this clone: Other DNA variants within this sample encode the same CDR3. The chain uses TRBV19 and TRBJ1-4; the match to TRBD1 covers 7 bases. Germline-derived CDR1 and CDR2 are LNHDA and SQIVND (reference sequence). This CDR3 is built from 13 residues. With V trimmed by 6 bases and J by 7 bases, 5 bases remained unmatched. CDR3 amino acids: CASRGRGIEKLFF. The CDR3 nucleotides read TGTGCCAGTAGGGGCAGGGGGATTGAAAAACTGTTTTTT.

This clone was seen more than once but under ten times. The chain links TRBV11-2 to TRBJ2-7; D is unclear. CDR3 length equals 14 residues. V gave up 5 bases and J gave up 1 base, with 12 bases separating them. Germline-derived CDR1 and CDR2 are SGHAT and FQNNGV. CDR3 sequence (DNA): TGTGCCAGCAGCCAACCCGTGAGGTCCTACGAGCAGTACTTC. It encodes CASSQPVRSYEQYF.

This clone has a handful of counts. The rearrangement links TRBV28 to TRBJ1-1; maybe TRBD1 (6 bases). In germline, CDR1 is MDHEN, CDR2 SYDVKM. V lost 5 bases, J lost 6 bases, and 19 bases lay in between. The CDR3 is 15 residues long. CDR3 residues: CASSPSLQGIAEAFF. DNA for the CDR3: TGTGCCAGCAGTCCCAGCTTACAGGGAATAGCTGAAGCTTTCTTT.

This clone has more than one count but fewer than ten. The rearrangement joins TRBV4-1 to TRBJ2-2, with 9 bases aligning to TRBD1. Germline values: CDR1 MGHRA, CDR2 YSYEKL. The CDR3 sequence is 21 residues long. With V trimmed by 1 base and J by 6 bases, 21 bases remained unmatched. CDR3 DNA sequence: TGCGCCAGCAGCCAAGTTTTGTTGGGACAGGGCGATATTAGATCGGCCGGGGAGCTGTTTTTT. Translated: CASSQVLLGQGDIRSAGELFF.

The DNA for the CDR3 is TGTGCCAGCAGCTCAAAATCAGGGATGGGGGAGCAGTTCTTC. It specifies CASSSKSGMGEQFF. The chain couples TRBV5-4 to TRBJ2-1; tentatively, D is TRBD1 (5 bases). V was shortened by 3 bases and J by 10 bases, with 17 bases between the two germline ends. The CDR3 is made up of 14 amino acids. CDR1 is SGHNT, CDR2 YYREEE, per germline (reference sequence).

This chain uses TRBV19 with TRBJ2-3; 9 bases align to TRBD2. Trimming cost V 5 bases and J 4 bases; bases outside gene matches: 10. CDR3 length: 16 amino acids. CDR1 and CDR2 (germline): LNHDA, SQIVND (reference sequence). The CDR3 sequence: CASSPPLRTSADTQYF. The CDR3 DNA sequence: TGTGCCAGTAGTCCTCCCCTCCGGACTAGCGCAGATACGCAGTATTTT.

The rearrangement links TRBV18 to TRBJ2-7; 7 bases are shared with TRBD1. This CDR3 has 13 amino acids. The ends lost 8 bases at V and 2 bases at J; junction bases unmatched: 6. Germline lookup yields CDR1 KGHSH and CDR2 LQKENI. In DNA form, the CDR3 reads TGTGCCAGCACCCCGGGACAGACCTACGAGCAGTACTTC. Translation: CASTPGQTYEQYF.

CDR3 residues: CASSIDRDIFYGYTF. In nucleotides, the CDR3 is TGTGCCAGTAGTATAGATCGGGACATCTTCTATGGCTACACCTTC. J is TRBJ1-2 and V is TRBV19; D may be TRBD1 (6 bases). This CDR3 has 15 residues. V shed 0 bases and J shed 4 bases, with 12 bases lying between them. CDR1 and CDR2 from the germline V gene are LNHDA and SQIVND (reference sequence).

The V gene is TRBV20-1, the J gene TRBJ2-2, with 11 nucleotides matching TRBD2. The CDR3 has 18 amino acids. Germline trimming cut 3 bases from V and 0 bases from J; bases unmatched to any gene: 9. In germline, CDR1 is DFQATT, CDR2 SNEGSKA (reference sequence). In DNA form, the CDR3 reads TGCAGTGCTAGTTTAGCGGGGGGGCCACATCCGAACACCGGGGAGCTGTTTTTT. Translation gives CSASLAGGPHPNTGELFF.

J is TRBJ2-4 and V is TRBV7-9; 7 bases match TRBD1. Germline V gene lookup returns CDR1 SEHNR and CDR2 FQNEAQ (reference sequence). V gave up 1 base and J gave up 3 bases; unmatched junction bases: 12. This CDR3 is built from 18 residues. The CDR3 DNA reads as TGTGCCAGCAGCTTAGTTTTTAGTCAGGGGGTCGGCAAAAACATTCAGTACTTC. Translated: CASSLVFSQGVGKNIQYF.

The CDR3 region is CASRGTSGVGEQYF. The CDR3, as DNA: TGCGCCAGCAGGGGGACTAGCGGGGTGGGTGAGCAGTACTTC. The V gene is TRBV5-1, the J gene TRBJ2-7; TRBD2 matches at 13 bases. Germline V CDR1 and CDR2: SGHRS, YFSETQ. The CDR3 spans 14 residues. V gave up 5 bases and J gave up 7 bases; unmatched junction bases: 6.

This chain joins TRBV5-6 and TRBJ2-3; perhaps TRBD2 as D (7 bases). V was cut by 2 bases and J by 2 bases, with 15 bases left in between. Germline CDR1 and CDR2: SGHDT and YYEEEE. The CDR3 loop spans 16 amino acids. Here the CDR3 reads CASSFSGGLLTDTQYF. The DNA of the CDR3 is TGTGCCAGCAGCTTTTCCGGGGGGCTACTCACAGATACGCAGTATTTT.

The CDR3 protein is CASSGLSGTGLSGANVLTF. CDR3 bases: TGCGCCAGCAGCGGGCTTTCCGGGACAGGGCTCTCTGGGGCCAACGTCCTGACTTTC. The gene calls are TRBV5-1 and TRBJ2-6; 9 nucleotides line up with TRBD1. CDR3 length equals 19 residues. With 4 bases clipped from V and 0 bases from J, the junction kept 11 bases outside the gene matches. Germline V gene lookup returns CDR1 SGHRS and CDR2 YFSETQ.

This clone came up a few times. This sequence joins TRBV28 and TRBJ1-1, with unresolved D. The CDR3 is 14 amino acids. The germline V gene has CDR1 MDHEN and CDR2 SYDVKM. V was cut by 10 bases and J by 1 base, with 16 bases left in between. The CDR3 DNA reads TGTGCCACCTCGTTCCCGCAGGCGAACACTGAAGCTTTCTTT. Residues: CATSFPQANTEAFF.

V and J are TRBV28 and TRBJ1-1; D perhaps matches TRBD1 (6 bases). The germline V and J ends were trimmed by 4 bases and 1 base, with 13 bases remaining between them. From germline, CDR1 is MDHEN and CDR2 SYDVKM. The CDR3 has 15 residues. The chain's CDR3 is CASSSGAYTNTEAFF. DNA for the CDR3: TGTGCCAGCAGTTCAGGGGCCTATACGAACACTGAAGCTTTCTTT.

This chain links TRBV5-1 with TRBJ2-5, with D perhaps matching TRBD1 (5 bases). From germline, CDR1 is SGHRS and CDR2 YFSETQ. The CDR3 has 15 amino acids. Trimming took off 0 bases at V and 4 bases at J, with 13 bases between the two ends. CDR3 sequence (DNA): TGCGCCAGCAGCTTGGCCTCTGGGGCGAGAGAGACCCAGTACTTC. It codes for CASSLASGARETQYF.

The J gene is TRBJ1-1, the V gene TRBV27, with no clear D. V was trimmed by 1 base and J by 5 bases, leaving 14 bases between them. The germline V gene has CDR1 MNHEY and CDR2 SMNVEV (reference sequence). This CDR3 spans 15 amino acids. The CDR3 sequence is CASSLLAGFGTEAFF. CDR3 nucleotides: TGTGCCAGCAGTTTATTAGCTGGGTTTGGGACTGAAGCTTTCTTT.

V usage is TRBV27 and J usage is TRBJ1-2; D ambiguous. Trimming took off 4 bases at V and 8 bases at J, with 23 bases between the two ends. Looked up from germline, CDR1 is MNHEY and CDR2 is SMNVEV (reference sequence). The CDR3 is 16 residues long. The CDR3 loop is CASSSRRSSHRGGYTF. The CDR3 DNA is TGTGCCAGCAGTTCCCGACGGTCGAGCCATCGCGGGGGCTACACCTTC.

This clone was seen just once. This chain links TRBV28 with TRBJ1-2, with a tentative D call TRBD1 (6 bases). Germline CDR1 reads MDHEN; CDR2 reads SYDVKM. This CDR3 comprises 15 residues. V was pared by 5 bases and J by 0 bases, with 13 bases between. The CDR3, as DNA: TGTGCCAGCAGTCAATGGGGGGGCTCTAACTATGGCTACACCTTC. Translating it yields CASSQWGGSNYGYTF.